The clone carrying this T cell receptor (beta chain) occurred many times. Its antigen is not known. These data come from a study of spatial heterogeneity in lung cancer. Turning to the study itself: Every unique TCR and UMI combination, on average, appeared more than ten times in raw reads.

Study-wide results and limits: Detection of ubiquitous tumor TCRs in blood was higher at resection than follow-up.

The junction had 4 bases not matched to a gene; V was cut back by 2 bases and J by 3 bases. The germline V gene encodes CDR1 LNHNV and CDR2 YYDKDF (reference sequence). The CDR3 spans 16 residues. Time point specified: blood at routine non-recurrence follow-up after resection. Whole RNA obtained from tumor, nontumor lung or frozen PBMC underwent sequencing without sorting. A unique molecular identifier was carried by every single TCR cDNA molecule. TCRdb redid the calling of the 5' RACE reads with MiXCR, one entry per CDR3 protein. The sample has around 30,000 distinct CDR3 sequences; roughly 5.5% are singletons.

The source material was PBMCs, sampled at follow-up. The chain uses TRBV15 and TRBJ2-1; 10 bases fit TRBD1. This sequence was found in a male donor with early-stage non-small cell lung cancer. CDR3 coding DNA: TGTGCCACCAGCAGACCGGGACAGGGGATCTACAATGAGCAGTTCTTC. This encodes CATSRPGQGIYNEQFF.